These 22 T cell receptor beta chains were sequenced from one sample in a study of cytomegalovirus exposure and HLA in healthy donors. In the PCR, 60 Vbeta and 13 Jbeta primers were used. TCRdb's table, derived via immunoSEQ multiplex PCR, lists solely in-frame clones and lacks some. The table includes some 200,000 clones, roughly 80% detected once. Source material: PBMCs. Source of these receptors: a man aged 35-49 years in good health and CMV-seronegative.

This sequence joins TRBV27 and TRBJ2-1; 8 nucleotides align to TRBD2. Trimming removed 6 bases from V and 9 bases from J; junction bases left unmatched: 10. This CDR3 contains 14 residues. CDR1 is MNHEY, CDR2 SMNVEV, per germline (reference sequence). The CDR3 loop is CASRGRTSLGEQFF. Here the CDR3 DNA reads TGTGCCAGCAGGGGACGGACTAGCCTCGGTGAGCAGTTCTTC.

The V call is TRBV2, the J call TRBJ1-2; D may be TRBD1 (5 bases). The V end was cut by 4 bases, the J end by 0 bases, with 12 bases between. This CDR3 comprises 15 residues. Germline-derived CDR1 and CDR2 are SNHLY and FYNNEI. The CDR3 spells CASSAYRRTNYGYTF. The CDR3 DNA sequence: TGTGCCAGCAGTGCGTACAGGCGGACTAACTATGGCTACACCTTC.

The sample holds a few counts of this clone. The V gene is TRBV7-9, the J gene TRBJ2-7, with TRBD2 matching over 10 bases. Germline V gene data show CDR1 as SEHNR and CDR2 as FQNEAQ (reference sequence). Trimming at V came to 7 bases and at J to 1 base, leaving 10 bases not matched to a gene. The CDR3 totals 16 residues. CDR3 coding DNA: TGTGCCAGCACCTCCATGGGACTAGCGAATTCCTACGAGCAGTACTTC. The encoded protein is CASTSMGLANSYEQYF.

The rearrangement links TRBV5-1 to TRBJ2-1; the D is unclear. Trimming shortened V by 1 base and J by 3 bases, and 8 bases separated the two germline ends. The CDR3 totals 14 residues. CDR1 and CDR2 (germline): SGHRS, YFSETQ. The CDR3 region has the DNA TGCGCCAGCAGCTTGAGCGCGGACTACAATGAGCAGTTCTTC. It codes for CASSLSADYNEQFF.

This sequence joins TRBV19 and TRBJ1-5, with D perhaps TRBD1 (5 bases). The germline V gene encodes CDR1 LNHDA and CDR2 SQIVND (reference sequence). The CDR3 runs to 12 residues. V gave up 1 base and J gave up 9 bases, with 7 bases separating them. CDR3 bases: TGTGCCAGTAGTATAGTGGGGCGGCCCCAGCATTTT. This translates into CASSIVGRPQHF.

This rearrangement joins TRBV29-1 to TRBJ2-7; 7 bases fit TRBD1. Germline lookup yields CDR1 SQVTM and CDR2 ANQGSEA. The CDR3 totals 11 residues. The V and J ends lost 7 bases and 6 bases, in that order; junction bases with no gene match: 6. For the CDR3, the DNA is TGCAGCGCTCACAGGGGCGGCGAGCAGTACTTC. Residues: CSAHRGGEQYF.

The rearrangement links TRBV19 to TRBJ1-1, with D perhaps matching TRBD1 (5 bases). The V and J ends lost 2 bases and 6 bases respectively, with 16 bases between them. CDR1 LNHDA and CDR2 SQIVND come from the germline V gene (reference sequence). The CDR3 has 15 amino acids. CDR3 amino acids: CASSISPGKGSEAFF. In nucleotides, the CDR3 is TGTGCCAGTAGTATAAGTCCAGGGAAAGGCTCTGAAGCTTTCTTT.

This clone appeared a single time. The rearrangement uses TRBV7-2 and TRBJ2-7; TRBD2 aligns across 7 bases. J lost 5 bases, V lost 4 bases, and 11 bases had no gene match. CDR1 is SGHTA and CDR2 is FQGNSA in the germline V gene. The CDR3 contains 15 residues. CDR3 sequence reads: CASSSLLGRGDEQYF. In DNA, the CDR3 is TGTGCCAGCAGCTCCCTCCTAGGGAGGGGCGACGAGCAGTACTTC.

This chain uses TRBV5-1 with TRBJ1-4, with D perhaps matching TRBD1 (6 bases). V dropped 1 base and J dropped 7 bases, with 17 bases sitting between them. The CDR3 contains 16 residues. CDR1 and CDR2 from the germline V gene are SGHRS and YFSETQ. CDR3 protein: CASSLMSGGEGEKLFF. CDR3 DNA: TGCGCCAGCAGCTTGATGTCGGGGGGCGAAGGTGAAAAACTGTTTTTT. The full variable domain, rest sourced from reference TRBV5-1 and TRBJ1-4, is KAGVTQTPRYLIKTRGQQVTLSCSPISGHRSVSWYQQTPGQGLQFLFEYFSETQRNKGNFPGRFSGRQFSNSRSEMNVSTLELGDSALYLCASSLMSGGEGEKLFFGSGTQLSVL.

This clone showed up just once. Other DNA sequences within the sample encode an identical CDR3. The genes are TRBV29-1 and TRBJ2-1; a possible D gene is TRBD2 (6 bases). The germline V gene has CDR1 SQVTM and CDR2 ANQGSEA. There are 16 residues in the CDR3. Trimming took 6 bases from V and 0 from J, leaving 18 bases between them. This chain's CDR3 is CSVEGLAESSYNEQFF. The CDR3 region has the DNA TGCAGCGTCGAGGGACTGGCGGAATCCTCCTACAATGAGCAGTTCTTC.

The V gene is TRBV4-3, the J gene TRBJ2-7; 9 nucleotides align to TRBD1. This CDR3 region has 15 residues. CDR1 is LGHNA and CDR2 is YSLEER in the germline V gene. V was pared by 3 bases and J by 5 bases, with 8 bases of the junction left unmatched. The CDR3 here is CASSQGTGKTNEQYF. The CDR3 DNA reads TGCGCCAGCAGCCAGGGGACAGGGAAAACTAACGAGCAGTACTTC.

V is TRBV19 and J is TRBJ1-1; no firm D call. CDR3 size: 13 residues. Germline V gives CDR1 LNHDA, CDR2 SQIVND (reference sequence). Trimming took 5 bases from V and 0 from J, leaving 7 bases between them. CDR3 DNA: TGTGCCAGTAGTCTCTCCCTGAACACTGAAGCTTTCTTT. Residues: CASSLSLNTEAFF. Together with reference TRBV19 and TRBJ1-1, the CDR3 gives the full variable domain: DGGITQSPKYLFRKEGQNVTLSCEQNLNHDAMYWYRQDPGQGLRLIYYSQIVNDFQKGDIAEGYSVSREKKESFPLTVTSAQKNPTAFYLCASSLSLNTEAFFGQGTRLTVV.

The chain combines TRBV18 with TRBJ1-3; D remains ambiguous. Germline V gives CDR1 KGHSH, CDR2 LQKENI. With 2 bases removed from V and 1 base from J, the gap between germline ends came to 6 bases. This CDR3 comprises 14 residues. CDR3 sequence (DNA): TGTGCCAGCTCACCAGGCAGTTCTGGAAACACCATATATTTT. It codes for CASSPGSSGNTIYF.

The chain uses TRBV19 and TRBJ1-6; D perhaps matches TRBD1 (5 bases). CDR3 length: 14 amino acids. Germline assignment: CDR1 LNHDA and CDR2 SQIVND (reference sequence). The V end was cut by 5 bases, the J end by 10 bases, with 15 bases between. CDR3 sequence (DNA): TGTGCCAGTAGTCCGGACACCTTCGCATCACCCCTCCACTTT. Translating gives CASSPDTFASPLHF.

Worth noting for this clone: One end of the junction fails to match germline, which may point to a read error. The V call is TRBV9, the J call TRBJ2-1, with a tentative D call TRBD2 (6 bases). Germline V gives CDR1 SGDLS, CDR2 YYNGEE. The CDR3 spans 16 residues. This CDR3 reads CASSPGAGSSHNEQFF. The DNA for the CDR3 is TGTGCCAGCAGCCCGGGAGCAGGGAGCTCCCACAATGAGCAGTTCTTC. Full variable domain (missing parts from reference TRBV9 and TRBJ2-1): DSGVTQTPKHLITATGQRVTLRCSPRSGDLSVYWYQQSLDQGLQFLIQYYNGEERAKGNILERFSAQQFPDLHSELNLSSLELGDSALYFCASSPGAGSSHNEQFFGPGTRLTVL.

J is TRBJ2-1 and V is TRBV7-9, with D uncertain. Looked up from germline, CDR1 is SEHNR and CDR2 is FQNEAQ (reference sequence). This CDR3 is 12 amino acids long. Deletions cut 8 bases from V and 5 bases from J, with 10 bases between. In DNA, the CDR3 is TGTGCCAGCCTTCTAACCAACAATGAGCAGTTCTTC. Its protein product is CASLLTNNEQFF.

The V and J genes are TRBV5-6 and TRBJ1-2; 8 bases are a match to TRBD1. This CDR3 has 14 amino acids. The J segment lost 7 bases and the V segment lost 4 bases, leaving 9 bases of the junction unmatched. Germline lookup yields CDR1 SGHDT and CDR2 YYEEEE. This chain's CDR3 is CASSAIRGQSGYTF. In nucleotides, the CDR3 is TGTGCCAGCAGCGCCATCAGGGGGCAGAGTGGCTACACCTTC.

J is TRBJ1-2 and V is TRBV5-4, with D possibly matching TRBD1 (6 bases). The V and J ends lost 4 bases and 0 bases respectively, with 19 bases between them. The germline V gene encodes CDR1 SGHNT and CDR2 YYREEE (reference sequence). This CDR3 region has 17 residues. CDR3 sequence (DNA): TGTGCCAGCAGCCCGCGGGGGGCGATGGGAGCTAACTATGGCTACACCTTC. Translating it yields CASSPRGAMGANYGYTF.

This sequence joins TRBV29-1 and TRBJ2-7, with 8 bases fitting TRBD1. The CDR3 runs to 13 residues. The germline V gene has CDR1 SQVTM and CDR2 ANQGSEA. Unmatched junction bases numbered 3, after V lost 1 base and J lost 4 bases. The CDR3 sequence is CSVEGQGKYEQYF. DNA of the CDR3: TGCAGCGTTGAAGGACAGGGGAAGTACGAGCAGTACTTC.

This chain uses TRBV11-2 with TRBJ1-2; tentatively, D is TRBD1 (6 bases). Germline V gene sequence: CDR1 SGHAT, CDR2 FQNNGV. Deletions cut 2 bases from V and 4 bases from J, with 14 bases between. This CDR3 is built from 15 residues. Here the CDR3 DNA reads TGTGCCAGCAGCTTATGGGGGCCCTCGTCCTATGGCTACACCTTC. Protein sequence: CASSLWGPSSYGYTF.

V gene TRBV19 combines with J gene TRBJ1-5; weak D call: TRBD1 (5 bases). Per germline, CDR1 LNHDA and CDR2 SQIVND (reference sequence). This CDR3 has 13 amino acids. V was trimmed by 7 bases and J by 3 bases, leaving 10 bases between them. This CDR3 reads CASKGLINQPQHF. The CDR3 DNA is TGTGCCAGTAAGGGACTGATCAATCAGCCCCAGCATTTT.

The J gene is TRBJ1-5, the V gene TRBV6-5; TRBD1 agrees at 12 bases. Germline V gene sequence: CDR1 MNHEY, CDR2 SVGAGI. The J segment lost 5 bases and the V segment lost 6 bases, leaving 5 bases of the junction unmatched. The CDR3 is made up of 15 amino acids. The CDR3 loop is CASSSGQGAYQPQHF. Here the CDR3 DNA reads TGTGCCAGCAGCTCGGGACAGGGGGCCTATCAGCCCCAGCATTTT.